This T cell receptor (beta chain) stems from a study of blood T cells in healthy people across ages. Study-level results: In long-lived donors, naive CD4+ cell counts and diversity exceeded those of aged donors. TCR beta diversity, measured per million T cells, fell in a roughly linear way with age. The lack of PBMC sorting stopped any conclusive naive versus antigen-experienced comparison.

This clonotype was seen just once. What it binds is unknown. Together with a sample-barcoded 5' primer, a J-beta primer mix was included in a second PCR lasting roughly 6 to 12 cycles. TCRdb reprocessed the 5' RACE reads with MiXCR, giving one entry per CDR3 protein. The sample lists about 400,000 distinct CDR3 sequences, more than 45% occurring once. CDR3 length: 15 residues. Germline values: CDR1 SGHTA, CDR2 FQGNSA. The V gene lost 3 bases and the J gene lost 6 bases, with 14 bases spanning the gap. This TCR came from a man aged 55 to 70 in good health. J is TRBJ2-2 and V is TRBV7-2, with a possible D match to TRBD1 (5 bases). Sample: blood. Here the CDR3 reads CASSFPRGLAGELFF. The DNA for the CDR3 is TGTGCCAGCAGCTTTCCAAGGGGCTTGGCCGGGGAGCTGTTTTTT.